What follows describes a single T cell receptor beta chain. The specificity of this receptor is unknown. Nothing much larger sits one base from this clone, and base qualities are not available. In total, roughly 710 healthy bone marrow donors made up the cohort. All cohort members were sampled while nominally healthy, although unrecorded immune exposures were likely present. The donor tested CMV seropositive and was one of the 289 seropositive cohort members. Every donor gave a peripheral blood sample, and the peripheral blood mononuclear cells from that sample were used for TCR beta sequencing. Genomic DNA extraction from the blood cell samples was performed with the Qiagen DNeasy Blood Extraction Kit. These data originate in a study of cytomegalovirus exposure and HLA in healthy donors listed by TCRdb under 2017. Looking at the study overall: An earlier analysis of some 620 of the donors reported about 260 Gb of sequence data and roughly 120 million unique TCR beta sequences obtained from around 190 million T cells. Typing coverage differed by locus: A, B, C, DRB1 and DQB1 were typed in roughly 629-630 donors, DQA1 in about 560, DPA1 in 600 to 610, and DPB1 in 400 to 490. Besides the first cohort of about 730 subjects, a separate validation cohort made up of over 100 different subjects was used. A later analysis re-examined previously published TCR beta repertoires from several hundred donors and added high-resolution HLA genotyping to investigate patterns of TCR occurrence. Rather than drawing on any new phenotypic data, the later analysis identified candidate immune exposures from TCR beta sequences and the way those sequences occurred across donors. An earlier analysis of about 620 of the donors applied high-throughput TCR beta sequencing to assess whether each TCR beta V gene segment acted as functional or pseudogenic. Using immunosequencing, the study profiled T cell repertoires from 666 subjects and related those repertoires to cytomegalovirus serostatus. Roughly 5 DR-DQ haplotypes were handled as single units for association and clustering because linkage in the cohort was strong. Donor age, sex, ethnicity and CMV serostatus were compiled alongside the repertoire data. Around 320 gigabases of sequencing data and 70 million to 85 million unique TCR sequences were included in an early release covering roughly 600 HLA-typed donors. Of the 300 to 400 genotyped donors, around 81% fell in the genetic ancestry cluster associated with self-reported Caucasian donors. Every repertoire in the discovery cohort had been generated on one and the same sequencing platform. Class I and class II HLA loci were covered by the typing at four-digit resolution. Among 300 to 500 genotyped donors of the cohort, an average of roughly 230,000 unique TCR beta nucleotide sequences was sequenced per donor, of which 15% to 20% were non-productive. The study combined high-throughput TCR immunosequencing, statistical association of individual TCRs with disease status, and machine learning to predict cytomegalovirus infection status. The study aimed to test whether signatures of past pathogen exposure could be identified by cataloging public T cell receptors. In a later genetic analysis, genome-wide SNP genotypes for 398 of the 666 donors were used, and that subset was treated as a discovery cohort.

Beyond this particular receptor, the publication reports: For the cohort, immune exposure information was limited to CMV serostatus. Broadly in line with IMGT annotations, most TCR beta V segments showed up in productive rearrangements about 87% or about 30% of the time in an earlier analysis of under 700 of the donors. In a later genetic analysis, fewer N-insertions in productive TCRs were reported among donors in an Asian-associated ancestry cluster than the 666-donor mean. The classifier was reported to diagnose cytomegalovirus status with high specificity and sensitivity in both the original and validation cohorts. Specific HLA alleles were associated with roughly 17,000 TCR beta sequences at a false discovery rate of 0.05 in a later analysis. A further reported finding was that TCR beta sequences accurately predicted the HLA-A and HLA-B alleles for most subjects in the first cohort. Most TCR sequences were seen in very few donors, while some public TCRs were found in many individuals. Only TCR beta chains were sequenced in this cohort, and the absence of alpha or paired-chain data limited detectable features. When HLA alleles, especially DR and DQ, strongly co-occurred, attributing TCR associations to individual alleles was difficult. A later analysis found that most CMV-associated TCR beta chains appeared HLA-restricted, with HLA associations seemingly driven largely by CMV exposure. In a later analysis, the rate of TCR association differed among HLA loci, with DRB1 alleles having the most associated TCRs and HLA-C alleles having the fewest. Because counts were too low, roughly 18 rarely observed V segments, including chromosome 9 orphons, were left out of the earlier analysis of over 550 of the donors. Some IMGT-functional V segments, including TRBV6-2 and TRBV6-3, could not be told apart with the 87-base-pair reads, so those segments were excluded. In a later analysis, several top co-occurrence clusters were reported to appear linked to parvovirus B19, influenza, CMV and Epstein-Barr virus. A cluster of highly shared sequence variants was judged likely to be a technical artifact of the sequencing pipeline. A later genetic analysis associated a missense DCLRE1C variant with V-gene and J-gene trimming of TCR beta chains, and an independent cohort replicated the association. Correlated functional status among segregating V segments might be attributable to linkage disequilibrium, but an unknown experimental factor could not be ruled out. The study gave a list of over 150 TCR beta chains associated with cytomegalovirus. Because HLA typing was missing for some donors at each locus, association tests included only the typed subset. A later analysis found that HLA-associated TCR beta chains were more clonally expanded and had lower generation probabilities than equally common non-associated chains. Roughly uniform sequencing depth across donors was assumed in presence/absence analyses, although this assumption may not hold. A few of the identified cytomegalovirus-associated TCR beta chains were confirmed in vitro to be specific for cytomegalovirus antigens. The authors suggested that the approach could potentially be extended to other disease states and immunological phenotypes.

The CDR3, cysteine through phenylalanine, is 19 amino acids long. Only the CDR3 region is kept as DNA, spanning 57 bases read in frame from base 1. Trimming leaves V shorter by 0 bases and J shorter by 3 bases, with the junction holding 15 bases beyond the gene matches. Based on the germline V gene (reference sequence), the CDR1 and CDR2 sequences are MNHEY and SMNVEV. Libraries were prepared through the immunoSEQ multiplex PCR assay. For the multiplex PCR, a mixture combining 60 forward primers for TCR Vbeta segments and 13 reverse primers for TCR Jbeta segments was used. A multiplex PCR assay on genomic DNA amplified the CDR3 region of rearranged TCR beta genes. The amplified TCR beta libraries were sequenced on the Illumina HiSeq System as 87-base-pair reads. As for how the authors treated the data: Across the 500 to 850 repertoires, a later analysis counted 80 million or so unique TCR beta chains, about 10 million of which were shared by at least two donors. Raw reads were error-corrected and collapsed into unique sequences with a nearest-neighbor algorithm that merged closely related sequences to remove PCR and sequencing errors. To assign V, D and J gene segments, CDR3 sequences were aligned to IMGT reference sequences. For a sequence to be retained, a match of at least six nucleotides to both a V gene segment and a J gene segment was required. A rearrangement was called productive if the CDR3 had no stop codons and remained in frame with V and J, and every other rearrangement was called non-productive. Following IMGT convention, CDR3 was defined as the stretch from the second conserved V-encoded cysteine to the conserved J-encoded phenylalanine. In an earlier analysis of just under 600 of the donors, sequences lacking an unambiguous match to a single V gene segment were excluded. An earlier analysis of a few hundred of the donors called V segments functional above 56.7% productive rearrangements and segregating when the between-donor standard deviation exceeded 5%. To diagnose cytomegalovirus status from the catalog of TCR beta chain sequences, a statistical classification framework was built. V and J gene assignment, in a later analysis, came from comparing TCR nucleotide sequences with IMGT/GENE-DB human TR gene sequences. In a later analysis, CDR3 sequences and most-parsimonious VDJ recombination scenarios were assigned using the TCRdist pipeline. In a later analysis, each TCR beta chain was defined by its CDR3 amino acid sequence together with its V-gene family, and reads lacking a unique V-gene family were excluded. A later analysis removed 592 highly shared, low-generation-probability nucleotide sequences to deal with suspected cross-contamination and a sequencing artifact. A later analysis calculated a clonal expansion index for each public chain from normalized within-repertoire ranks of inferred template counts. In a later analysis, generation probabilities were computed with a VDJ recombination model fitted to out-of-frame rearrangements, and the resulting probabilities were checked against IGoR. In a later analysis, hypergeometric tests were used to score TCR-TCR, TCR-HLA and TCR-CMV co-occurrence, with a repertoire-size bias correction applied to TCR pairs. A later analysis estimated false discovery rates by permuting HLA or CMV assignments 20 times. In a later analysis, co-occurring TCRs were grouped using DBSCAN, and TCRdist sequence similarity was added for clustering within HLA-allele-positive subsets. For co-occurrence clustering, repertoires with fewer than 30,000 or more than 120,000 public chains were excluded, along with roughly 5 repertoires with anomalous nucleotide sharing. Not all clones reach the TCRdb copy of this immuneACCESS table, which keeps in-frame sequences only. Checked studies attribute under half of the gap to unresolved V genes and leave the rest unexplained. V, J and clone size are taken as reported in that table, and D and trimming were inferred from the DNA itself. This sample is represented by about 140,000 clones; roughly 86% of them were singletons. The ten biggest clones cover 3.2% of the sample.

The rearranged chain carries TRBV27 and TRBJ2-7; 9 central bases correspond to TRBD2. The sequenced material came from PBMCs. The clonotype was recovered from a man between 18 and 29 years old in good health and CMV-seropositive. The CDR3 corresponds to CASSLSAGHWRGRVYEQYF. The DNA reads as follows: TGTGCCAGCAGTTTATCGGCGGGGCACTGGCGCGGGAGGGTCTACGAGCAGTACTTC.